The 2 T cell receptor beta chains below come from one sample, sequenced in a study of T-cell memory formation after mild COVID-19 (TCRdb year 2021). The library was built by means of 5' RACE. Sequencing was performed on an Illumina NovaSeq 6000. The public reads were quality trimmed at Q25 with fastp and then assembled into clones with MiXCR by TCRdb, keeping productive beta chains. CDR3 protein sequences are deduplicated, and each keeps its most common genes and DNA. This sample holds 110,000 to 150,000 distinct CDR3 sequences; almost 25% were observed only once. The biggest ten clones account for about 24% of the sample. The sequenced sample consisted of PBMCs or a T cell subset sorted from them (not recorded which). These receptor sequences come from an adult woman who had mild COVID-19 (a few samples of this study predate the infection). The sample titles of this study are shuffled in the database, so cell type and time point are left out; the donor was told from shared clones.

A few counts support this clonotype. J is TRBJ2-1 and V is TRBV6-1; TRBD2 is a possible D gene (6 bases). The germline V gene has CDR1 MNHNS and CDR2 SASEGT. Trimming removed 2 bases from V and 2 bases from J, with 10 bases in between. This CDR3 spans 15 amino acids. The CDR3 DNA follows: TGTGCCAGCAGTGAATACTGGGGGGCCTACAATGAGCAGTTCTTC. Translating gives CASSEYWGAYNEQFF.

The CDR3 bases are TGTGCCAGCAGTTTGGCAGGGACGAATTCACCCCTCCACTTT. It yields the protein CASSLAGTNSPLHF. V usage is TRBV12-3 or TRBV12-4 and J usage is TRBJ1-6; possible D gene TRBD1, 5 bases. The CDR3 spans 14 residues. The germline V and J ends were trimmed by 3 bases and 7 bases, with 10 bases remaining between them.